The 23 T cell receptor beta chains below come from one sample, sequenced in a study of CD8+CD57+ T cells in acquired aplastic anemia. In patients chosen for sequencing, flow cytometry had shown CD8+CD57+ cell expansion. Investigators profiled TCR beta VDJ and CDR3 from genomic DNA template. TCRdb re-called the reads through MiXCR, storing one row per CDR3 protein. The table records about 150,000 distinct CDR3 sequences, 52% of them present only once. Sequencing was performed on sorted CD4+, CD8+, or CD8+CD57+ T cells (not recorded which) from PBMCs. The receptor source for this set is a human donor with aplastic anemia.

The chain employs TRBV2 and TRBJ2-3; 14 bases are a match to TRBD2. Germline V gene sequence: CDR1 SNHLY, CDR2 FYNNEI. There are 15 residues in the CDR3. V was clipped by 7 bases and J by 4 bases; unmatched bases: 4. The DNA of the CDR3 is TGTGCCAGCACCATGGGACTAGCGGGGGCAGATACGCAGTATTTT. As protein: CASTMGLAGADTQYF.

This clonotype was seen ten or more times. V is TRBV20-1 and J is TRBJ2-3, with D possibly being TRBD1 or TRBD2 (7 bases each). Germline CDR1 and CDR2: DFQATT and SNEGSKA (reference sequence). Trimming took 1 base from V and 5 from J, leaving 16 bases between them. The CDR3 is 15 amino acids. As DNA, the CDR3 is TGCAGTGCTAGAGGGGGAGGGGGCCTCATAGATACGCAGTATTTT. Amino acids: CSARGGGGLIDTQYF.

V is TRBV2 and J is TRBJ1-6, with 10 bases fitting TRBD1. V lost 8 bases, J lost 10 bases, and 11 bases stayed unmatched. CDR1 and CDR2 from the germline V gene are SNHLY and FYNNEI. There are 15 residues in the CDR3. CDR3 nucleotide sequence: TGTGCCAGCGTGTATGAGACAGGGGGCTTGTCACCCCTCCACTTT. Protein product: CASVYETGGLSPLHF.

In this sample, this clonotype turned up a few times. The CDR3 nucleotides are TGTGCCAGCAGTTACTCGAATTCACGGGACAGGGCCAACTATGGCTACACCTTC. Amino acids: CASSYSNSRDRANYGYTF. The chain links TRBV6-2 or TRBV6-3 to TRBJ1-2, with 9 bases lining up with TRBD1. The germline V gene has CDR1 MNHEY and CDR2 SVGEGT. The length of the CDR3 is 18 residues. The J segment lost 2 bases and the V segment lost 0 bases, leaving 10 bases of the junction unmatched.

The chain carries TRBV20-1 and TRBJ2-1; D remains ambiguous. Germline V gives CDR1 DFQATT, CDR2 SNEGSKA (reference sequence). With 5 bases removed from V and 4 bases from J, the gap between germline ends came to 3 bases. The CDR3 totals 10 residues. CDR3 bases: TGCAGTGCTGGTTACAATGAGCAGTTCTTC. This translates into CSAGYNEQFF.

The genes are TRBV7-2 and TRBJ2-5; D possibly corresponds to TRBD1 (6 bases). The CDR3 has 14 amino acids. With 6 bases removed from V and 5 bases from J, the gap between germline ends came to 16 bases. Germline CDR1 SGHTA, CDR2 FQGNSA. The CDR3, as DNA: TGTGCCAGCAGGCCTCAGGGGTTGGGGGAGACCCAGTACTTC. Translating gives CASRPQGLGETQYF.

This clonotype has just a few counts. The chain uses TRBV24-1 and TRBJ2-3; no definite D call. Germline lookup yields CDR1 KGHDR and CDR2 SFDVKD. The CDR3 is 14 residues long. V was cut by 2 bases and J by 5 bases, with 10 bases left in between. DNA for the CDR3: TGTGCCACCAGTGATTCCACACGTGAAGATACGCAGTATTTT. Protein product: CATSDSTREDTQYF.

The CDR3 nucleotides are TGCGCCAGCAGCCCGGTTAGCGGGAGCTCCTACGAGCAGTACTTC. Protein product: CASSPVSGSSYEQYF. The V and J genes are TRBV5-1 and TRBJ2-7, with 9 bases fitting TRBD2. The CDR3 spans 15 residues. Trimming cost V 4 bases and J 0 bases; bases outside gene matches: 5. Germline values: CDR1 SGHRS, CDR2 YFSETQ.

The J gene is TRBJ2-7, the V gene TRBV20-1, with 11 bases identical to TRBD2. This CDR3 spans 16 amino acids. With V trimmed by 1 base and J by 3 bases, 8 bases remained unmatched. In germline, CDR1 is DFQATT, CDR2 SNEGSKA (reference sequence). CDR3 coding DNA: TGCAGTGCTAGAGGGGCGACTAGCGGGATGGGCTACGAGCAGTACTTC. Translating gives CSARGATSGMGYEQYF.

The chain uses TRBV27 and TRBJ2-7, with 11 bases aligning to TRBD2. Per germline, CDR1 MNHEY and CDR2 SMNVEV (reference sequence). V dropped 6 bases and J dropped 2; count of bases not matched to a gene: 0. The CDR3 loop spans 13 amino acids. The CDR3 sequence: CASRLAGAYEQYF. The CDR3 DNA reads TGTGCCAGCAGACTAGCGGGGGCCTACGAGCAGTACTTC.

Ten or more counts support this clonotype. This rearrangement joins TRBV5-4 to TRBJ2-5; TRBD2 agrees at 11 bases. J lost 2 bases, V lost 4 bases, and 7 bases had no gene match. Looked up from germline, CDR1 is SGHNT and CDR2 is YYREEE (reference sequence). This CDR3 has 16 residues. CDR3 nucleotides: TGTGCCAGCAGCCGAAGACTAGCGGGGTTTCAAGAGACCCAGTACTTC. As protein: CASSRRLAGFQETQYF.

The rearrangement joins TRBV19 to TRBJ2-1; 9 nucleotides align to TRBD2. Germline-derived CDR1 and CDR2 are LNHDA and SQIVND (reference sequence). CDR3 length: 15 amino acids. J gave up 7 bases and V 4 bases, and 8 bases lay outside the gene matches. Here the CDR3 DNA reads TGTGCCAGTAGTAGGGGCGGGGGGGCCCGGAATGAGCAGTTCTTC. This encodes CASSRGGGARNEQFF.

This clonotype was observed many times. The rearrangement joins TRBV7-6 to TRBJ2-2; D is unclear. CDR1 is SGHVS and CDR2 is FNYEAQ in the germline V gene. The CDR3 is 13 residues long. The V gene lost 1 base and the J gene lost 5 bases, with 5 bases spanning the gap. The CDR3 loop is CASSLGETGELFF. DNA for the CDR3: TGTGCCAGCAGCTTAGGTGAAACCGGGGAGCTGTTTTTT.

This clonotype was counted ten times or more. The chain joins TRBV29-1 to TRBJ1-1; 10 positions match TRBD1. From germline, CDR1 is SQVTM and CDR2 ANQGSEA. There are 14 residues in the CDR3. V dropped 6 bases and J dropped 4; count of bases not matched to a gene: 8. The CDR3 DNA reads TGCAGCGTAGCGACAGGGGGCATGGGCACTGAAGCTTTCTTT. Translating gives CSVATGGMGTEAFF.

V usage is TRBV20-1 and J usage is TRBJ2-1, with a tentative D call TRBD1 (5 bases). V lost 0 bases and J 5 bases, leaving 8 bases between the germline ends. Germline V gene lookup returns CDR1 DFQATT and CDR2 SNEGSKA (reference sequence). This CDR3 spans 13 amino acids. CDR3 DNA: TGCAGTGCTAGAGATCACAGGCACAATGAGCAGTTCTTC. Translation gives CSARDHRHNEQFF.

The chain uses TRBV9 and TRBJ2-7, with D unresolved. Trimming pared 0 bases from V and 2 bases from J, leaving 3 bases between. Germline V gene lookup returns CDR1 SGDLS and CDR2 YYNGEE. This CDR3 is 12 amino acids long. The CDR3, as DNA: TGTGCCAGCAGCGTAGGTACCTACGAGCAGTACTTC. Amino acid sequence: CASSVGTYEQYF.

The genes are TRBV24-1 and TRBJ1-5, with TRBD1 matching over 7 bases. The CDR3 covers 14 residues. Germline V gives CDR1 KGHDR, CDR2 SFDVKD. Trimming took 4 bases from V and 5 from J; bases not matched to a gene: 4. The CDR3 DNA follows: TGTGCCACCAGTGACCCGGGGACAGATCAGCCCCAGCATTTT. This encodes CATSDPGTDQPQHF.

This chain uses TRBV24-1 with TRBJ2-5; 9 bases are shared with TRBD2. This CDR3 has 14 residues. With V trimmed by 4 bases and J by 5 bases, 4 bases remained unmatched. CDR1 and CDR2 (germline): KGHDR, SFDVKD. CDR3 in DNA: TGTGCCACCAGTGACTCGGGACTAGCCGAGACCCAGTACTTC. Translated: CATSDSGLAETQYF.

J is TRBJ2-7 and V is TRBV7-8; 7 bases match TRBD2. Germline V gives CDR1 SGHVS, CDR2 FQNEAQ. The CDR3 loop spans 14 amino acids. Unmatched junction bases numbered 7, after V lost 1 base and J lost 7 bases. The CDR3 loop is CASSLVAGSWEQYF. CDR3 in DNA: TGTGCCAGCAGCTTAGTAGCGGGCAGTTGGGAGCAGTACTTC.

The table lists this clonotype with a few counts. The chain is built from TRBV10-3 and TRBJ2-3, with 10 nucleotides matching TRBD2. After removal of 6 bases from V and 6 bases from J, the junction contained 9 bases not matched to a gene. Germline CDR1 reads ENHRY; CDR2 reads SYGVKD. CDR3 size: 15 residues. In DNA, the CDR3 is TGTGCCATCAGGGCAGCGGGAGGGCCCTCCGATACGCAGTATTTT. It codes for CAIRAAGGPSDTQYF.

This clonotype occurred many times. The chain couples TRBV10-2 to TRBJ2-5; no clear D gene. V was cut by 10 bases and J by 5 bases, with 11 bases left in between. This CDR3 contains 11 residues. The germline CDR1 and CDR2 sequences are WSHSY and SAAADI. The DNA for the CDR3 is TGCGCCACAACTCCGGGTGAGACCCAGTACTTC. Its protein is CATTPGETQYF.

About this clonotype itself: A read error may produce the germline difference seen at one junction end. J is TRBJ1-6 and V is TRBV12-3 or TRBV12-4; D might be TRBD1 (5 bases). There are 15 residues in the CDR3. The CDR3 bases are TGTGCCAGCAGCGTCCTCCGGGGCACCGTTTCACCGCTCCACTTT. This gives the protein CASSVLRGTVSPLHF.

This chain uses TRBV5-4 with TRBJ1-2; the match to TRBD1 covers 9 bases. Losses at the gene ends were 5 bases for V and 4 bases for J; bases not matched to a gene: 3. The CDR3 covers 13 residues. CDR1 is SGHNT and CDR2 is YYREEE in the germline V gene (reference sequence). The DNA of the CDR3 is TGTGCCAGCAGACCGACAGGGGGCTATGGCTACACCTTC. It specifies CASRPTGGYGYTF. Full variable domain (remainder filled in from reference TRBV5-4 and TRBJ1-2): ETGVTQSPTHLIKTRGQQVTLRCSSQSGHNTVSWYQQALGQGPQFIFQYYREEENGRGNFPPRFSGLQFPNYSSELNVNALELDDSALYLCASRPTGGYGYTFGSGTRLTVV.